The present entry profiles one TCR beta chain with its context. The antigen remains undetermined. The data were taken from a study of response to subunit inactivated influenza vaccine. TCRdb re-derived calls from the RT-PCR reads in MiXCR, one entry per CDR3 protein. The data contain 300,000 to 350,000 distinct CDR3 sequences, over 20% of them seen just once; the ten biggest clones take up 10% to 13%. The length of the CDR3 is 13 residues. The V end lost 3 bases, the J end lost 2 bases, and 11 bases lay between the germline ends. In germline, CDR1 is DFQATT, CDR2 SNEGSKA (reference sequence). Study-wide results and caveats: Authors proposed each seasonal influenza vaccination draws in few new T cells.

The sequencing here drew on PBMCs from blood, taken less than 22 months after vaccination. J is TRBJ2-7 and V is TRBV20-1; the D gene is possibly TRBD2 (5 bases). The clonotype was recovered from a man between 50 and 75 years old who received an inactivated influenza vaccine. CDR3 nucleotide sequence: TGCAGTGCTAGTATATCGGGGACCTACGAGCAGTACTTC. Translating gives CSASISGTYEQYF.